These 30 T cell receptor beta chains were all obtained from the same sample, sequenced in a study of blood T cell repertoires in COVID-19. Data came from immunoSEQ multiplex PCR; TCRdb stores just in-frame clones and leaves some out. The sample contains around 230,000 clones, about 87% of which appear only once. Sequencing input: PBMCs or T cells enriched from blood (not recorded which). These receptors all stem from a man between 18 and 35 years old with acute COVID-19.

V and J are TRBV27 and TRBJ2-1; D perhaps matches TRBD2 (6 bases). This CDR3 region has 16 residues. CDR1 is MNHEY, CDR2 SMNVEV, per germline (reference sequence). The V gene lost 5 bases and the J gene lost 0 bases, with 14 bases spanning the gap. DNA of the CDR3: TGTGCCAGCAGTCCGACATACGGGAGCTCCTACAATGAGCAGTTCTTC. Its protein is CASSPTYGSSYNEQFF.

This chain joins TRBV6-1 and TRBJ1-1; no clear D. V was shortened by 3 bases and J by 4 bases, with 6 bases between the two germline ends. The V gene's germline CDR1 is MNHNS and CDR2 SASEGT. The CDR3 consists of 12 residues. The CDR3 nucleotides read TGTGCCAGCAGTGAGTATCCCACTGAAGCTTTCTTT. This sequence encodes CASSEYPTEAFF.

This rearrangement joins TRBV11-3 to TRBJ2-7; 14 bases are shared with TRBD2. Germline V CDR1 and CDR2: SGHNT, YENEEA. The CDR3 has 19 amino acids. V dropped 5 bases and J dropped 0; count of bases not matched to a gene: 12. CDR3 sequence (DNA): TGTGCCAGCAGCCACACGGGACTAGCGGGAGTTCCTTACTCCTACGAGCAGTACTTC. This translates into CASSHTGLAGVPYSYEQYF. Complete variable domain (other parts from reference TRBV11-3 and TRBJ2-7): EAGVVQSPRYKIIEKKQPVAFWCNPISGHNTLYWYLQNLGQGPELLIRYENEEAVDDSQLPKDRFSAERLKGVDSTLKIQPAELGDSAVYLCASSHTGLAGVPYSYEQYFGPGTRLTVT.

The DNA of the CDR3 is TGTGCCAGCAGACCGAGGTCTCGGTCTCGTGGAAACACCATATATTTT. Translating it yields CASRPRSRSRGNTIYF. This chain joins TRBV5-8 and TRBJ1-3; D not resolved. Trimming took off 5 bases at V and 3 bases at J, with 18 bases between the two ends. The CDR3 runs to 16 residues. The germline V gene encodes CDR1 SGHTS and CDR2 YDEGEE.

The chain recombines TRBV18 with TRBJ2-2; 14 bases line up with TRBD2. V dropped 2 bases and J dropped 11; count of bases not matched to a gene: 1. CDR1 and CDR2 from the germline V gene are KGHSH and LQKENI. The CDR3 covers 14 residues. The CDR3 reads CASSPGLAGGELFF. The CDR3 coding sequence is TGTGCCAGCTCACCAGGACTAGCGGGAGGAGAGCTGTTTTTT.

The chain recombines TRBV19 with TRBJ2-7; 7 nucleotides line up with TRBD1. Germline V lookup: CDR1 LNHDA, CDR2 SQIVND (reference sequence). CDR3 length equals 14 residues. J lost 3 bases, V lost 4 bases, and 6 bases had no gene match. Here the CDR3 reads CASSRRGQLYEQYF. For the CDR3, the DNA is TGTGCCAGTAGTAGAAGGGGACAGCTCTACGAGCAGTACTTC.

V is TRBV19 and J is TRBJ2-1, with a possible D match to TRBD2 (6 bases). V was shortened by 5 bases and J by 1 base, with 12 bases between the two germline ends. Germline V gene data show CDR1 as LNHDA and CDR2 as SQIVND (reference sequence). This CDR3 comprises 15 residues. The CDR3 sequence is CASSVWGVSYNEQFF. CDR3 nucleotide sequence: TGTGCCAGTAGTGTTTGGGGGGTGTCCTACAATGAGCAGTTCTTC.

This clone showed up just a few times. The chain couples TRBV27 to TRBJ2-7, with D possibly being TRBD2 (5 bases). CDR1 is MNHEY, CDR2 SMNVEV, per germline (reference sequence). V gave up 6 bases and J gave up 2 bases, with 17 bases separating them. This CDR3 spans 15 amino acids. This CDR3 is CASSLGALGPYEQYF. In nucleotides, the CDR3 is TGTGCCAGCAGCTTGGGAGCTTTAGGGCCCTACGAGCAGTACTTC.

This clone has a single count. The genes are TRBV7-6 and TRBJ2-7, with D possibly matching TRBD2 (7 bases). The CDR3 has 16 residues. V dropped 1 base and J dropped 3 bases, with 16 bases sitting between them. Germline CDR1 SGHVS, CDR2 FNYEAQ. Here the CDR3 DNA reads TGTGCCAGCAGCTTAGGCCGTAGGGGGAGGGGCTACGAGCAGTACTTC. Its protein is CASSLGRRGRGYEQYF.

The chain carries TRBV11-2 and TRBJ2-3; possibly TRBD1 for D (5 bases). The CDR3 loop spans 13 amino acids. Deletions cut 5 bases from V and 4 bases from J, with 10 bases between. The germline gives CDR1 SGHAT, CDR2 FQNNGV. CDR3 in amino acids: CASSPQQADTQYF. The CDR3 bases are TGTGCCAGCAGCCCGCAACAGGCAGATACGCAGTATTTT.

The CDR3 is CASSSSSGSDYNEQFF. CDR3 DNA: TGTGCCAGCAGCTCGTCGAGCGGGAGTGACTACAATGAGCAGTTCTTC. The chain combines TRBV7-6 with TRBJ2-1; 8 positions agree with TRBD2. There are 16 residues in the CDR3. V lost 4 bases to trimming and J lost 3 bases; unmatched junction nucleotides: 8. Germline lookup yields CDR1 SGHVS and CDR2 FNYEAQ.

The genes are TRBV6-5 and TRBJ1-2, with TRBD1 matching over 12 bases. The CDR3 is 15 amino acids. Germline CDR1 is MNHEY and CDR2 is SVGAGI. The V segment lost 2 bases and the J segment 2 bases; nucleotides outside the gene matches: 0. CDR3 DNA sequence: TGTGCCAGCAGTTACGGGACAGGGGGCAACTATGGCTACACCTTC. Amino acids: CASSYGTGGNYGYTF.

For this clone: Within the sample, other DNA sequences also encode this same CDR3. This rearrangement joins TRBV24-1 to TRBJ2-2, with 9 bases matching TRBD1. The CDR3 covers 16 residues. The germline V gene encodes CDR1 KGHDR and CDR2 SFDVKD. The V gene end was trimmed by 3 bases and the J gene end by 1 base; junction bases not matched to a gene: 2. DNA for the CDR3: TGTGCCACCAGTGATCCGGGACAGGGGAACACCGGGGAGCTGTTTTTT. This sequence encodes CATSDPGQGNTGELFF.

This clone was observed once. The rearrangement links TRBV2 to TRBJ2-5; no firm D call. The germline V gene encodes CDR1 SNHLY and CDR2 FYNNEI. The V end was cut by 6 bases, the J end by 2 bases, with 7 bases between. The CDR3 is made up of 12 amino acids. This CDR3 reads CASRRQQETQYF. CDR3 bases: TGTGCCAGCAGGCGCCAACAAGAGACCCAGTACTTC.

The chain links TRBV13 to TRBJ1-4, with TRBD1 identical over 11 bases. The CDR3 loop spans 16 amino acids. Per germline, CDR1 PRHDT and CDR2 FYEKMQ (reference sequence). The J segment lost 1 base and the V segment lost 3 bases, leaving 1 base of the junction unmatched. The CDR3 region has the DNA TGTGCCAGCAGCTTCGGGACAGGGGGAACTAATGAAAAACTGTTTTTT. This translates into CASSFGTGGTNEKLFF.

The chain recombines TRBV30 with TRBJ2-2; TRBD1 matches at 7 bases. The V segment lost 2 bases and the J segment 8 bases; nucleotides outside the gene matches: 5. This CDR3 has 13 amino acids. Germline CDR1 is GTSNPN and CDR2 is SVGIG (reference sequence). Here the CDR3 DNA reads TGTGCCTGGAGTACGACAGGGTTGGGGGAGCTGTTTTTT. Translation gives CAWSTTGLGELFF.

CDR3 coding DNA: TGTGCCAGCATGGAGGGGCAATATGGCTACACCTTC. Amino acids: CASMEGQYGYTF. The chain uses TRBV6-5 and TRBJ1-2; D possibly corresponds to TRBD1 (5 bases). The CDR3 extends over 12 amino acids. Germline CDR1 reads MNHEY; CDR2 reads SVGAGI. The V and J ends lost 7 bases and 5 bases respectively, with 11 bases between them.

This clone was counted between two and nine times. The chain carries TRBV6-1 and TRBJ2-6; possibly TRBD1 for D (5 bases). The germline V gene has CDR1 MNHNS and CDR2 SASEGT. The CDR3 spans 15 residues. Trimming shortened V by 1 base and J by 1 base, and 5 bases separated the two germline ends. CDR3 protein: CASSEGTSGANVLTF. The CDR3 region has the DNA TGTGCCAGCAGTGAAGGGACATCTGGGGCCAACGTCCTGACTTTC.

The rearrangement links TRBV12-3 or TRBV12-4 to TRBJ1-2; no clear D. Trimming took off 2 bases at V and 7 bases at J, with 5 bases between the two ends. There are 11 residues in the CDR3. CDR3 loop: CASSLPGGYTF. CDR3 sequence (DNA): TGTGCCAGCAGTTTACCCGGTGGCTACACCTTC.

The chain recombines TRBV24-1 with TRBJ2-7; D is possibly TRBD2 (6 bases). Trimming took off 3 bases at V and 5 bases at J, with 13 bases between the two ends. There are 14 residues in the CDR3. The germline V gene has CDR1 KGHDR and CDR2 SFDVKD. The CDR3 is CATSDRGTTDEQYF. The DNA of the CDR3 is TGTGCCACCAGTGATCGGGGGACGACCGACGAGCAGTACTTC.

This clone was seen just once. This chain links TRBV7-6 with TRBJ2-1; 9 positions agree with TRBD2. Losses at the gene ends were 1 base for V and 1 base for J; bases not matched to a gene: 2. This CDR3 has 16 residues. CDR1 and CDR2 from the germline V gene are SGHVS and FNYEAQ. CDR3 sequence reads: CASSLGSGSSYNEQFF. The CDR3 DNA follows: TGTGCCAGCAGCTTAGGTAGCGGGAGTTCCTACAATGAGCAGTTCTTC. The variable domain in full, with the rest retrieved from reference TRBV7-6 and TRBJ2-1, is GAGVSQSPRYKVTKRGQDVALRCDPISGHVSLYWYRQALGQGPEFLTYFNYEAQQDKSGLPNDRFSAERPEGSISTLTIQRTEQRDSAMYRCASSLGSGSSYNEQFFGPGTRLTVL.

V usage is TRBV14 and J usage is TRBJ2-5; TRBD2 matches at 9 bases. In germline, CDR1 is SGHDN, CDR2 FVKESK. This CDR3 comprises 18 residues. The ends lost 0 bases at V and 4 bases at J; junction bases unmatched: 12. CDR3 coding DNA: TGTGCCAGCAGCCAAGATTCCCCTTTAGCGGGAGAAGGAGAGACCCAGTACTTC. It is translated as CASSQDSPLAGEGETQYF.

The genes are TRBV5-4 and TRBJ2-7; TRBD1 matches 11 bases. The CDR3 consists of 15 residues. Germline values: CDR1 SGHNT, CDR2 YYREEE (reference sequence). The ends lost 3 bases at V and 3 bases at J; junction bases unmatched: 5. The DNA for the CDR3 is TGTGCCAGCAGCTCCGGACAGGGGGCACTCTACGAGCAGTACTTC. Protein sequence: CASSSGQGALYEQYF. Using reference TRBV5-4 and TRBJ2-7 for the parts outside the CDR3, the full variable domain is ETGVTQSPTHLIKTRGQQVTLRCSSQSGHNTVSWYQQALGQGPQFIFQYYREEENGRGNFPPRFSGLQFPNYSSELNVNALELDDSALYLCASSSGQGALYEQYFGPGTRLTVT.

The chain couples TRBV4-3 to TRBJ2-3, with 7 bases lining up with TRBD2. CDR1 and CDR2 (germline): LGHNA, YSLEER. This CDR3 comprises 15 residues. After removal of 11 bases from V and 2 bases from J, the junction contained 13 bases not matched to a gene. The CDR3 bases are TGCGCCCCCAGCGGCGGGAGTCACTACACAGATACGCAGTATTTT. This translates into CAPSGGSHYTDTQYF.

J is TRBJ2-7 and V is TRBV27; TRBD1 agrees at 8 bases. Germline-derived CDR1 and CDR2 are MNHEY and SMNVEV (reference sequence). The CDR3 is 14 amino acids. V trimming: 5 bases; J trimming: 5 bases; junction bases outside the gene matches: 8. The CDR3 protein is CASSLGQGFHEQYF. Written as DNA, the CDR3 is TGTGCCAGCAGTCTAGGACAGGGTTTCCACGAGCAGTACTTC.

The chain joins TRBV25-1 to TRBJ1-1; a weak D match, TRBD1 (5 bases). CDR1 is MGHDK and CDR2 is SYGVNS in the germline V gene. This CDR3 is 15 amino acids long. Trimming pared 3 bases from V and 1 base from J, leaving 12 bases between. The chain's CDR3 is CASSDIDRQNTEAFF. CDR3 sequence (DNA): TGTGCCAGCAGTGATATTGACAGACAGAACACTGAAGCTTTCTTT.

J is TRBJ2-5 and V is TRBV14; D call uncertain. This CDR3 is built from 13 residues. Trimming took off 0 bases at V and 5 bases at J, with 7 bases between the two ends. Germline CDR1 SGHDN, CDR2 FVKESK. CDR3 in amino acids: CASSQDFGETQYF. The DNA of the CDR3 is TGTGCCAGCAGCCAAGATTTCGGGGAGACCCAGTACTTC.

The CDR3 protein is CASSPGLAGHEQYF. The CDR3 DNA reads as TGCGCCAGCAGCCCGGGACTAGCGGGACACGAGCAGTACTTC. The chain carries TRBV4-3 and TRBJ2-7, with 13 positions matching TRBD2. J was trimmed by 5 bases and V by 4 bases; bases with no gene match: 2. CDR3 length: 14 residues. In germline, CDR1 is LGHNA, CDR2 YSLEER.

The rearrangement uses TRBV5-1 and TRBJ2-5, with 16 bases identical to TRBD2. The CDR3 consists of 16 residues. The germline gives CDR1 SGHRS, CDR2 YFSETQ. V lost 4 bases, J lost 3 bases, and 3 bases stayed unmatched. CDR3 sequence reads: CASSPGTSGREETQYF. The CDR3 DNA sequence: TGCGCCAGCAGCCCAGGGACTAGCGGGAGGGAAGAGACCCAGTACTTC.

The chain recombines TRBV27 with TRBJ2-5; a possible D gene is TRBD1 (6 bases). The germline gives CDR1 MNHEY, CDR2 SMNVEV (reference sequence). Trimming cost V 5 bases and J 4 bases, with 17 bases left between them. This CDR3 has 15 residues. The CDR3 is CASSRNRDNVETQYF. The CDR3 DNA reads as TGTGCCAGCAGTAGAAACAGGGATAACGTAGAGACCCAGTACTTC.